These T cell receptor beta chains were read from a single sample in a study of graft-versus-host responses after intestinal transplantation. Profiled with immunoSEQ multiplex PCR; TCRdb holds only in-frame clones, not every one. The sample has approximately 20,000 clones, about 38% seen once; the top ten hold 0.9%. The input for sequencing was alloreactive CD4+ T cells from a mixed lymphocyte reaction culture, taken before intestinal transplant. These receptors all stem from a human patient who received an intestinal transplant. Both conserved end residues are part of each CDR3. D genes are given only for firm matches. For some rows the clone size is stated as once, few or many, or as a class when expanded; others skip it.

TRBV10-3,.,.,TRBJ1-6,CATGDRYNSPLHF,TGTGCCACCGGAGACAGATATAATTCACCCCTCCACTTT
TRBV6-1,few,.,TRBJ2-1,CASSPRVGGDEQFF,TGTGCCAGCAGTCCTCGGGTGGGGGGTGATGAGCAGTTCTTC
TRBV6-5,.,TRBD1,TRBJ1-5,CASSKDRVRGQPQHF,TGTGCCAGCAGTAAAGACAGGGTCCGGGGCCAGCCCCAGCATTTT
TRBV7-3,.,.,TRBJ2-7,CASSLMATSSSYEQYF,TGTGCCAGCAGCTTAATGGCCACTTCGAGCTCCTACGAGCAGTACTTC
TRBV2,.,TRBD1,TRBJ1-2,CASTIQGAGGYTF,TGTGCCAGCACCATTCAGGGGGCGGGTGGCTACACCTTC
TRBV6-6,.,.,TRBJ1-6,CASRGGRAPLHF,TGTGCCAGCAGGGGAGGGAGAGCACCCCTCCACTTT
TRBV5-4,.,TRBD1,TRBJ2-7,CASSLDRGLSYEQYF,TGTGCCAGCAGCTTGGACAGGGGGCTTTCCTACGAGCAGTACTTC
TRBV4-1,.,.,TRBJ2-7,CASSQEGVGGYEQYF,TGCGCCAGCAGCCAAGAAGGGGTAGGGGGCTACGAGCAGTACTTC
TRBV7-6,.,TRBD1,TRBJ1-6,CASRYHRGRESPLHF,TGTGCCAGCAGGTATCACAGGGGGCGAGAGTCACCCCTCCACTTT
TRBV29-1,few,.,TRBJ2-4,CSVDRGGNIQYF,TGCAGCGTTGACAGGGGAGGAAACATTCAGTACTTC
TRBV4-1,.,.,TRBJ2-1,CASSRALRGGGGNEQFF,TGCGCCAGCAGCCGGGCCTTAAGGGGGGGTGGGGGCAATGAGCAGTTCTTC
TRBV7-8,.,.,TRBJ2-1,CASSRGTRGNEQFF,TGTGCCAGCAGCAGAGGGACCAGAGGCAATGAGCAGTTCTTC
TRBV19,.,.,TRBJ2-1,CASGFQGSNEQFF,TGTGCCAGCGGGTTCCAAGGGTCCAATGAGCAGTTCTTC
TRBV7-2,.,.,TRBJ2-7,CASGSELIPYEQYF,TGTGCCAGCGGCTCAGAGCTTATCCCCTACGAGCAGTACTTC
TRBV4-1,.,.,TRBJ2-2,CASSQGVGGTGELFF,TGCGCCAGCAGCCAAGGCGTGGGGGGCACCGGGGAGCTGTTTTTT
TRBV19,few,.,TRBJ1-1,CASSIASREVEAFF,TGTGCCAGTAGTATAGCGTCCCGGGAGGTTGAAGCTTTCTTT
TRBV18,.,.,TRBJ1-1,CASSPRRVTEAFF,TGTGCCAGCTCACCACGAAGAGTGACTGAAGCTTTCTTT
TRBV7-9,few,.,TRBJ2-3,CATQQGQAAGDTQYF,TGTGCCACCCAGCAAGGGCAGGCGGCGGGGGATACGCAGTATTTT
TRBV4-1,once,TRBD2,TRBJ2-1,CASSPRRSGGSSYNEQFF,TGCGCCAGCAGCCCCCGGCGGTCGGGGGGTAGCTCCTACAATGAGCAGTTCTTC
TRBV2,.,TRBD1,TRBJ1-5,CASSRQGAFQPQHF,TGTGCCAGCAGCCGACAGGGGGCCTTTCAGCCCCAGCATTTT
TRBV7-2,.,TRBD2,TRBJ2-3,CASSLWSGGATDTQYF,TGTGCCAGCAGCCTCTGGAGCGGGGGGGCGACAGATACGCAGTATTTT
TRBV11-3,.,.,TRBJ1-2,CASSLGGSAGTPVGGYTF,TGTGCCAGCAGCTTGGGCGGTTCCGCCGGGACTCCCGTCGGTGGCTACACCTTC
TRBV19,.,.,TRBJ2-3,CASSASHTQYF,TGTGCCAGTAGCGCTAGCCATACGCAGTATTTT
TRBV30,.,.,TRBJ1-6,CAWSPLYRLGNSPLHF,TGTGCCTGGAGTCCCCTTTACCGCTTGGGTAATTCACCCCTCCACTTT
TRBV21-1,few,.,TRBJ1-1,CASSNLTNEAFF,TGTGCCAGCAGCAATCTGACAAACGAAGCTTTCTTT
TRBV29-1,.,.,TRBJ1-1,CSVGGVGLGFSEAFF,TGCAGCGTTGGGGGGGTGGGTTTAGGATTCTCTGAAGCTTTCTTT
TRBV10-2,.,TRBD1,TRBJ2-4,CASRADRRLLAKNIQYF,TGCGCCAGCAGAGCGGACAGGAGATTACTAGCCAAAAACATTCAGTACTTC
TRBV18,.,.,TRBJ2-1,CASSSSSREQFF,TGTGCCAGCTCATCGTCTAGCCGTGAGCAGTTCTTC